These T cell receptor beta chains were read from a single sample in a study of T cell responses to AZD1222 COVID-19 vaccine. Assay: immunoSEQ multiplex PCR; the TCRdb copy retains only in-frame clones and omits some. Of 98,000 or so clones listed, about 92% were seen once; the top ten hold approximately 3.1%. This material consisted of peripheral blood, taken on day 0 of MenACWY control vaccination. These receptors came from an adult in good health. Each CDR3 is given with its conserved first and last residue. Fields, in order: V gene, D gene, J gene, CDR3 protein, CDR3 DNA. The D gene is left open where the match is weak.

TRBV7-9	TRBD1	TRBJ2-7	CASSLRQGGYEQYF	TGTGCCAGCAGCTTACGACAGGGGGGCTACGAGCAGTACTTC
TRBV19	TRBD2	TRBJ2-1	CASRAQAGGHNEQFF	TGTGCCAGCCGGGCGCAAGCGGGGGGCCACAATGAGCAGTTCTTC
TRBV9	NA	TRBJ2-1	CASSQGNDNEQFF	TGTGCCAGCAGCCAGGGTAACGACAATGAGCAGTTCTTC
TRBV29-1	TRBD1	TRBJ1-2	CSGGQGDYGYTF	TGCAGCGGAGGACAGGGAGACTATGGCTACACCTTC
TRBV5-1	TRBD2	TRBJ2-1	CASSSRLAGGSYNEQFF	TGCGCCAGCAGTTCCAGACTAGCGGGGGGCTCCTACAATGAGCAGTTCTTC
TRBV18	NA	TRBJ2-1	CASSPQRQHHNEQFF	TGTGCCAGCTCACCACAGAGACAGCACCACAATGAGCAGTTCTTC
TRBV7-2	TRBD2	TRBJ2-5	CASTLGAGGGETQYF	TGTGCCAGCACCTTGGGGGCGGGGGGAGGGGAGACCCAGTACTTC
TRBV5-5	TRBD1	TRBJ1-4	CASSAGQPSLGEKLFF	TGTGCCAGCAGCGCGGGACAGCCCTCACTCGGCGAAAAACTGTTTTTT
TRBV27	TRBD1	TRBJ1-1	CASSFGGGRDTEAFF	TGTGCCAGCAGTTTCGGAGGGGGCCGGGACACTGAAGCTTTCTTT
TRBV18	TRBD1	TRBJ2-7	CASSLDRGHSYEQYF	TGTGCCAGCTCGCTGGACAGGGGGCATAGCTACGAGCAGTACTTC
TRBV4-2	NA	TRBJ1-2	CASSRDAQGNYGYTF	TGTGCCAGCAGCCGGGACGCACAGGGAAACTATGGCTACACCTTC
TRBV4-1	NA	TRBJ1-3	CASSQDPLRNTIYF	TGCGCCAGCAGCCAAGACCCACTAAGAAACACCATATATTTT
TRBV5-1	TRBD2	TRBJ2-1	CASSLDGGGAPHEQFF	TGCGCCAGCAGCTTGGACGGCGGGGGGGCCCCCCATGAGCAGTTCTTC
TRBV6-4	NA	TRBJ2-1	CASSREEGNEQFF	TGTGCCAGCAGTAGAGAAGAGGGGAATGAGCAGTTCTTC
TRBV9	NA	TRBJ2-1	CASSAFVASSYNEQFF	TGTGCCAGCAGCGCGTTCGTGGCGAGCTCCTACAATGAGCAGTTCTTC
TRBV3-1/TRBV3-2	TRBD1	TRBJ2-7	CASSYRPGQGDYEQYF	TGTGCCAGCAGCTACCGTCCGGGACAGGGGGACTACGAGCAGTACTTC